This TCR beta chain was sequenced during a study of beta chain features in type 1 diabetes. Notes on the study in general: Shorter TCRB CDR3s, moderately but significantly so, were found in Type 1 diabetes patients in all four CD4+ subsets.

Expressed TCRB transcripts were sequenced because the isolated RNA had all been reverse transcribed beforehand. TCRdb keeps only in-frame clones here, not all; method: immunoSEQ multiplex PCR. The table shows around 710,000 clones, with 9.5% to 15% occurring only once. Trimming cost V 4 bases and J 7 bases, with 13 bases left between them. This CDR3 spans 12 amino acids. The germline gives CDR1 SQVTM, CDR2 ANQGSEA. A remark on this clone: The antigen is not known.

The sample taken for sequencing was naive CD4+ T cells from blood. The chain employs TRBV29-1 and TRBJ1-2, with D possibly being TRBD1 (6 bases). This receptor was identified in a man aged 25 to 40 with type 1 diabetes. CDR3 DNA: TGCAGCGTTGTCGGACAGTCTAGTGGCTACACCTTC. The encoded protein is CSVVGQSSGYTF.